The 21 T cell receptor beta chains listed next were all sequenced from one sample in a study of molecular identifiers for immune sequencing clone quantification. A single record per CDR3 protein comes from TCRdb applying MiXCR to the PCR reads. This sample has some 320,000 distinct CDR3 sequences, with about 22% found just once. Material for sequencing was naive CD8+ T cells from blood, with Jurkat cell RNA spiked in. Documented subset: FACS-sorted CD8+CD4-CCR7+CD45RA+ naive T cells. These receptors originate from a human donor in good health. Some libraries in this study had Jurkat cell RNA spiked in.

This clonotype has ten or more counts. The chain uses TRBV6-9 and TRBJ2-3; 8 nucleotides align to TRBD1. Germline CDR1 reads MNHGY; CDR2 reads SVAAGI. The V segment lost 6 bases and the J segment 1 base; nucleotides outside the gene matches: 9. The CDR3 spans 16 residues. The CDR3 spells CASRNLRGRRTDTQYF. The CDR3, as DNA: TGTGCCAGCAGGAACCTCAGGGGGCGCCGCACAGATACGCAGTATTTT.

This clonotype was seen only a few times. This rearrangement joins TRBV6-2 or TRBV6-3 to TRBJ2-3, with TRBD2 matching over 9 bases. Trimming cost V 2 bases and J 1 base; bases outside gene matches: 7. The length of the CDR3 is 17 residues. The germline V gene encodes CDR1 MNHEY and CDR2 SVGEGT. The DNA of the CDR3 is TGTGCCAGCAGTTACCCTAGCGGGAACTGGGGCACAGATACGCAGTATTTT. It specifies CASSYPSGNWGTDTQYF.

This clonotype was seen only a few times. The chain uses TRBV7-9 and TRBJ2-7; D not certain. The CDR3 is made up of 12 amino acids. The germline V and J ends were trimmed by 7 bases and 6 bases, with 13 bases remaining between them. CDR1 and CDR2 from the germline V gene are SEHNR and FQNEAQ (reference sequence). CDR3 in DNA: TGTGCCAGCACCTCGAACTACGGCGAGCAGTACTTC. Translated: CASTSNYGEQYF.

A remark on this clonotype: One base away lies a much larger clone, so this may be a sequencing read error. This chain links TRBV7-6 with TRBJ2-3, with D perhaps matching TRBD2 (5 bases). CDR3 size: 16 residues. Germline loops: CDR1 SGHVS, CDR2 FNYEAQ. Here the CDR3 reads CASGLDRAARGDTQYF. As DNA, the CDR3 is TGTGCCAGCGGCTTAGATCGGGCCGCCCGGGGTGATACGCAGTATTTT.

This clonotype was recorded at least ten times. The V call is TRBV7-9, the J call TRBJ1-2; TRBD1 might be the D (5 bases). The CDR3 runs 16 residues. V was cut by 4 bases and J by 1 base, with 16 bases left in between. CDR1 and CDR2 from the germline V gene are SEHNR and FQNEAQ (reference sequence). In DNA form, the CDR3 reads TGTGCCAGCAGCTCCGGTTCAGGGTTCGTTAACTATGGCTACACCTTC. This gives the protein CASSSGSGFVNYGYTF.

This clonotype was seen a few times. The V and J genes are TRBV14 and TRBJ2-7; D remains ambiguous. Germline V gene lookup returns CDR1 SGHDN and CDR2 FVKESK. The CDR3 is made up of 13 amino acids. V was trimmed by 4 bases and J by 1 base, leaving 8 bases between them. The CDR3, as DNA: TGTGCCAGCAGCCCAACACGGTCCTACGAGCAGTACTTC. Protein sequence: CASSPTRSYEQYF. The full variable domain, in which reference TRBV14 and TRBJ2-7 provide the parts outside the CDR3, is EAGVTQFPSHSVIEKGQTVTLRCDPISGHDNLYWYRRVMGKEIKFLLHFVKESKQDESGMPNNRFLAERTGGTYSTLKVQPAELEDSGVYFCASSPTRSYEQYFGPGTRLTVT.

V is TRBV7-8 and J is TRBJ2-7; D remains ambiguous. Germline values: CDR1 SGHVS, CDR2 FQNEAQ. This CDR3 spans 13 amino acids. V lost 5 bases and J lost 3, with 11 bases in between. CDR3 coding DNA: TGTGCCAGCAGCCCCATAGGGAACTACGAGCAGTACTTC. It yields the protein CASSPIGNYEQYF.

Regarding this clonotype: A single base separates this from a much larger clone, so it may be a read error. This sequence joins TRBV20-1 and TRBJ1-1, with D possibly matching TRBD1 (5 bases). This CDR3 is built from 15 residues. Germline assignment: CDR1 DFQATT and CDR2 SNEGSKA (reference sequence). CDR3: CSARVRTHKNTETFF. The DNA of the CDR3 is TGCAGTGCTAGAGTCCGGACACACAAGAACACTGAAACTTTCTTT.

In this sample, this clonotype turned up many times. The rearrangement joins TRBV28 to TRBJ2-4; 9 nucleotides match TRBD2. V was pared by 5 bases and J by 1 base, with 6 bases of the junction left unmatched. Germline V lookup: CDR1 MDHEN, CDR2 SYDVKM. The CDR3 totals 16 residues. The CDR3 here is CASSHLAGFAKNIQYF. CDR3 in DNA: TGTGCCAGCAGTCACCTAGCGGGATTTGCCAAAAACATTCAGTACTTC.

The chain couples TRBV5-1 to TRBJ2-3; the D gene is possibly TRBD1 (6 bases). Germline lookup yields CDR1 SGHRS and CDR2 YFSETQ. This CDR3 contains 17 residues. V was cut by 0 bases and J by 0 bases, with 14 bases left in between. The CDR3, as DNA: TGCGCCAGCAGCTTGGGGGTTCAGGGGCCAAGCACAGATACGCAGTATTTT. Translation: CASSLGVQGPSTDTQYF. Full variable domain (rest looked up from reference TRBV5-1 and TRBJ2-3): KAGVTQTPRYLIKTRGQQVTLSCSPISGHRSVSWYQQTPGQGLQFLFEYFSETQRNKGNFPGRFSGRQFSNSRSEMNVSTLELGDSALYLCASSLGVQGPSTDTQYFGPGTRLTVL.

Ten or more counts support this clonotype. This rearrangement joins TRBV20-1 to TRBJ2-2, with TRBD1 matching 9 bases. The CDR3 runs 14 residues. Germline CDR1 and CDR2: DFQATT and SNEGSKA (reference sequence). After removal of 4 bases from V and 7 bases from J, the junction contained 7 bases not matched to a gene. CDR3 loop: CSANTGTGIGELFF. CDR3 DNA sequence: TGCAGTGCTAACACCGGGACAGGGATCGGGGAGCTGTTTTTT.

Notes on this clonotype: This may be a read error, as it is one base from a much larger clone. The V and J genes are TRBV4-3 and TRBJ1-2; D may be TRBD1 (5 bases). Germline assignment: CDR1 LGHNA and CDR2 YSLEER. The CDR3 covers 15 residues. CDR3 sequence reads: CASSQDRGRNYDYTF. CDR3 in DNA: TGCGCCAGCAGCCAAGATAGGGGCAGGAACTATGACTACACCTTC.

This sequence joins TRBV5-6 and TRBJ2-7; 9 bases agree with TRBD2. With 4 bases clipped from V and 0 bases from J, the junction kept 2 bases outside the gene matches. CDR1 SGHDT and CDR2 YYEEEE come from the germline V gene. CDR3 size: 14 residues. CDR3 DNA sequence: TGTGCCAGCAGCGTAGCGGGGGCCTCCTACGAGCAGTACTTC. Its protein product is CASSVAGASYEQYF.

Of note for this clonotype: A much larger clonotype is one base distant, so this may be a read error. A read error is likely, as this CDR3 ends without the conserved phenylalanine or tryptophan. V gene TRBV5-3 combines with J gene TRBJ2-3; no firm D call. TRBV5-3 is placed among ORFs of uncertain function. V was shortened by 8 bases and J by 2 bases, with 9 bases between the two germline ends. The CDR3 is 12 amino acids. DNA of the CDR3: TGTGCCAGCAGCGAGATCACAGATACGCAGTATCTT. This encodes CASSEITDTQYL.

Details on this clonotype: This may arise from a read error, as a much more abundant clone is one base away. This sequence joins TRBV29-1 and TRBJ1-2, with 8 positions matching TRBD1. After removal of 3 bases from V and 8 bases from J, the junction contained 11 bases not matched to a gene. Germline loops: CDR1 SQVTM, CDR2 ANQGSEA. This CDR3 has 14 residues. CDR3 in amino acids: CSVEDLQGAGGYTF. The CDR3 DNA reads TGCAGCGTTGAGGATTTGCAGGGGGCGGGGGGCTACACCTTC.

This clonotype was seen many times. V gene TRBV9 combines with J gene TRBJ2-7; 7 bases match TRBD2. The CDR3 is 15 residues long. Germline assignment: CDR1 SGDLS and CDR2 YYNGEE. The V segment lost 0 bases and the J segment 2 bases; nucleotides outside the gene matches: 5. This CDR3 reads CASSVAAGAPYEQYF. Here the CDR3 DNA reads TGTGCCAGCAGCGTAGCTGCGGGAGCACCCTACGAGCAGTACTTC.

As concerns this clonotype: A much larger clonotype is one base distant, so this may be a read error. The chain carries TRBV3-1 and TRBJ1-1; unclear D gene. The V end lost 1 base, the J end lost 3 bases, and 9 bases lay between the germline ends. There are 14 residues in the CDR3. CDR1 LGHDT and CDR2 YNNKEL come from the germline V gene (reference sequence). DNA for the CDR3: TGTGCCAGCAGCCAAGGAGGGCGGGACACTGAAGCTTTCTTT. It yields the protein CASSQGGRDTEAFF.

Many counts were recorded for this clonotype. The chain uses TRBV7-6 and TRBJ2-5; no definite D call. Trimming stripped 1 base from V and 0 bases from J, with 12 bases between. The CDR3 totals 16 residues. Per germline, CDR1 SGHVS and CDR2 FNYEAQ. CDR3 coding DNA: TGTGCCAGCAGCTTAGAAAGTCCAACCTACCAAGAGACCCAGTACTTC. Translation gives CASSLESPTYQETQYF. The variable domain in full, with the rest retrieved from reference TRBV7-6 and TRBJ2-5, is GAGVSQSPRYKVTKRGQDVALRCDPISGHVSLYWYRQALGQGPEFLTYFNYEAQQDKSGLPNDRFSAERPEGSISTLTIQRTEQRDSAMYRCASSLESPTYQETQYFGPGTRLLVL.

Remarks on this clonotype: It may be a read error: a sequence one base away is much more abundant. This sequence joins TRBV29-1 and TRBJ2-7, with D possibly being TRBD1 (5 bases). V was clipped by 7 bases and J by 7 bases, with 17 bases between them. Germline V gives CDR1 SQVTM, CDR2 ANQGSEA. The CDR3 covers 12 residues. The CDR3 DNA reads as TGCAGCGCTCTAACAGGTCGCGAGGAGCAGTACTTC. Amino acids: CSALTGREEQYF.

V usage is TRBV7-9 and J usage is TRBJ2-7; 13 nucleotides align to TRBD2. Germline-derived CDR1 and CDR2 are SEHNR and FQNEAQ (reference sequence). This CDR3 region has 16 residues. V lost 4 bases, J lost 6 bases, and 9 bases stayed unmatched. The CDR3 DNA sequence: TGTGCCAGCAGCTCGGGACTAGCGGGGAGAACCTGCGAGCAGTACTTC. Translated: CASSSGLAGRTCEQYF.

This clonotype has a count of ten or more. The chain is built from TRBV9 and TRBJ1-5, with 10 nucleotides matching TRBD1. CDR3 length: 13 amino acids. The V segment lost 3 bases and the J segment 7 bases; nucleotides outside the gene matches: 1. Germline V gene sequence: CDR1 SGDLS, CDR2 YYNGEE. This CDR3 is CASSATGGQPQHF. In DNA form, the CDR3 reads TGTGCCAGCAGCGCGACAGGGGGCCAGCCCCAGCATTTT.